This TCR beta chain was recorded in a study of PD-1 blockade in mismatch repair-deficient tumors. Study background: Patients had about a dozen mismatch repair-deficient cancer types and were previously treated and progressing. Whole-study results and caveats: Rapid post-treatment expansion, then contraction, generally preceding radiologic response, marked tumor-resident clones.

In the case of this clone: Antigen: not known.

CDR1 SGHRS and CDR2 YFSETQ come from the germline V gene. V was clipped by 2 bases and J by 6 bases; unmatched bases: 3. The CDR3 contains 15 residues. TCRdb keeps only in-frame clones here, not all; method: immunoSEQ multiplex PCR. The sample carries around 30,000 clones, approximately 84% recorded once. PCR or immunohistochemistry showed mismatch repair deficiency in every enrolled patient. The chain carries TRBV5-1 and TRBJ2-3, with 13 bases identical to TRBD2. This TCR was sampled from an adult with mismatch repair-deficient cancer. The input for sequencing was PBMCs, taken roughly 6 weeks after starting pembrolizumab. The DNA of the CDR3 is TGCGCCAGCAGCTTTGGACTAGCGGGGGTCGATACGCAGTATTTT. It translates to CASSFGLAGVDTQYF.